This entry describes one T cell receptor (beta chain). The protocol was immunoSEQ multiplex PCR, while the TCRdb copy is restricted to in-frame clones and leaves out a portion. This sample carries 90,000 to 95,000 clones, approximately 91% of them seen once, and the ten largest clones take over 4%. The sample originates from a study of T cells in localized non-small cell lung cancer. There are 15 residues in the CDR3. V lost 9 bases and J lost 4, with 21 bases in between. Germline V gene data show CDR1 as LNHDA and CDR2 as SQIVND (reference sequence). The rearrangement uses TRBV19 and TRBJ1-2; TRBD1 is a possible D gene (5 bases). The sample consisted of PBMCs, taken before any cancer treatment. This TCR was sampled from a woman aged 35 to 70 with stage II squamous cell lung carcinoma. The chain's CDR3 is CASAVPGRRAYGYTF. The CDR3 nucleotides read TGTGCCAGCGCAGTCCCGGGACGGAGAGCCTATGGCTACACCTTC.